Included here is one T cell receptor beta chain sequence, with context. The data belong to a study of CD8 T cells in Susac syndrome. RNA was extracted with the RNeasy kit, and a quantity of about 0.45 to 1 ug was reverse transcribed using random hexamers. The method of amplification for TCR beta CDR3 was immunoSEQ multiplex PCR, covering 54 Vbeta and 13 Jbeta. TCRdb fed the immunoSEQ multiplex PCR reads into MiXCR, producing one record per CDR3 protein. The table shows roughly 150,000 distinct CDR3 sequences, with roughly 95% occurring only once. TCR beta was sequenced from blood CD8+ and CD4+ T cells. The TEMRA cells underwent FACS enrichment, while the CD8+ and CD4+ T cells underwent negative isolation. V was shortened by 4 bases and J by 0 bases, with 12 bases between the two germline ends. The CDR3 is 14 residues long. Germline V gene sequence: CDR1 SQVTM, CDR2 ANQGSEA.

This receptor was taken from a human donor with multiple sclerosis. V is TRBV29-1 and J is TRBJ1-1; D gene ambiguous. The sample was CD4+ T cells from PBMCs. CDR3 DNA: TGCAGCGTTGCAGTTGCAGGTATGAACACTGAAGCTTTCTTT. Protein product: CSVAVAGMNTEAFF.